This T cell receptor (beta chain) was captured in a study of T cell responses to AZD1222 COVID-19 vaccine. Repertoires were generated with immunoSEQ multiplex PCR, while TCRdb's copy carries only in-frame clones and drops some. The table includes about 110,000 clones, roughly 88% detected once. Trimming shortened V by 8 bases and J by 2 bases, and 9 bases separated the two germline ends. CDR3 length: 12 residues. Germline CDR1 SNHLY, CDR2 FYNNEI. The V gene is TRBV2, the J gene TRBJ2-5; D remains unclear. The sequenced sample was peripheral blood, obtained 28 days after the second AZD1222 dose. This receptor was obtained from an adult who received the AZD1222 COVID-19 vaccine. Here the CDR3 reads CASLVSQETQYF. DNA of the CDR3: TGTGCCAGCCTAGTATCGCAAGAGACCCAGTACTTC.